The 3 T cell receptor beta chains in this list originate from one sample, sequenced in a study of shared clonotypes between healthy human individuals. Using immunoSEQ multiplex PCR, the repertoire was profiled, and TCRdb retains in-frame clones only, with some absent. The sample consists of 150,000 to 200,000 clones, about 93% of them appearing once. Sequenced: naive CD4+ T cells sorted from blood. The subset: CD45RA+ positively selected. The receptors here all came from a young woman in good health.

This chain connects TRBV4-1 to TRBJ2-6, with 7 bases lining up with TRBD2. CDR1 is MGHRA and CDR2 is YSYEKL in the germline V gene. There are 18 residues in the CDR3. The V segment lost 0 bases and the J segment 1 base; nucleotides outside the gene matches: 6. The CDR3: CASSQDQRGGSGANVLTF. CDR3 nucleotides: TGCGCCAGCAGCCAAGATCAAAGGGGAGGGTCTGGGGCCAACGTCCTGACTTTC.

The V and J genes are TRBV5-1 and TRBJ2-1; 7 bases match TRBD2. CDR3 length: 16 amino acids. V was clipped by 7 bases and J by 7 bases; unmatched bases: 17. Looked up from germline, CDR1 is SGHRS and CDR2 is YFSETQ. The CDR3 sequence: CASAPYATSSANEQFF. CDR3 sequence (DNA): TGCGCCAGCGCTCCATATGCGACTAGCTCCGCAAATGAGCAGTTCTTC.

This clone was recorded once. In DNA form, the CDR3 reads TGTGCCAGCAGCACCCGGACTAGCGGGAACTACGAGCAGTACTTC. Its translation is CASSTRTSGNYEQYF. The gene calls are TRBV7-9 and TRBJ2-7; 12 nucleotides agree with TRBD2. V was clipped by 5 bases and J by 3 bases; unmatched bases: 5. The germline V gene has CDR1 SEHNR and CDR2 FQNEAQ (reference sequence). The CDR3 contains 15 residues.